This entry lists 18 T cell receptor beta chains sequenced from one sample in a study of beta chain features in type 1 diabetes (dated by TCRdb to 2017 to 2018). The protocol used for the library was the immunoSEQ multiplex PCR assay. The entire isolated RNA was reverse transcribed using the High Capacity cDNA Reverse Transcription Kit, and thus expressed TCRB transcripts were sequenced. TCRdb obtained this table from immuneACCESS and retained in-frame rearrangements with V and J assigned. These tables miss some clones; where compared with another copy, unresolved V genes account for less than half of the shortfall, and the remainder is unexplained. The sample data list 900,000 or so clones, and 15% to 20% of these were observed just once. The ten largest clones take up around 0.02% of the sample. Material for sequencing was naive CD4+ T cells from blood. The label giving this sample's cell subset or site can be read as: true naive CD4+ T cells. These receptors all stem from a woman under 30 in good health.

This clone was seen only a few times. The V gene is TRBV21-1, the J gene TRBJ2-1; the table's D gene call, TRBD2, was not cross checked with the DNA. TRBV21-1 is a pseudogene segment. This CDR3 is 13 amino acids long. The CDR3 loop is CASSKAGTGEQFF. In nucleotides, the CDR3 is TGTGCCAGCAGCAAAGCTGGGACTGGAGAGCAGTTCTTC.

This clone was detected a few times. The identical CDR3 is also encoded by other nucleotide sequences in the sample. The chain joins TRBV19 to TRBJ2-1, with D tentatively TRBD2 (5 bases). Germline lookup yields CDR1 LNHDA and CDR2 SQIVND (reference sequence). This CDR3 is built from 15 residues. V lost 5 bases and J 0 bases, leaving 11 bases between the germline ends. CDR3 DNA: TGTGCCAGTAGTCTCTCCGGGGACTCCTACAATGAGCAGTTCTTC. This sequence encodes CASSLSGDSYNEQFF.

The rearrangement uses TRBV19 and TRBJ1-5, with D possibly matching TRBD1 (6 bases). Germline CDR1 and CDR2: LNHDA and SQIVND (reference sequence). This CDR3 is 14 amino acids long. Trimming removed 3 bases at V and 2 bases at J, with 8 bases between. CDR3 nucleotide sequence: TGTGCCAGTAGTATGCGGACAGGCAATCAGCCCCAGCATTTT. Translating it yields CASSMRTGNQPQHF.

This clone was seen more than once but under ten times. The CDR3: CASNEYNEQFF. For the CDR3, the DNA is TGTGCCAGCAATGAGTACAATGAGCAGTTCTTC. This chain connects TRBV25-1 to TRBJ2-1, with D unresolved. V was shortened by 7 bases and J by 4 bases, with 5 bases between the two germline ends. The CDR3 runs 11 residues. From germline, CDR1 is MGHDK and CDR2 SYGVNS.

There are a few counts of this clone. The chain carries TRBV4-3 and TRBJ2-3; D remains unclear. Per germline, CDR1 LGHNA and CDR2 YSLEER. The V and J ends lost 0 bases and 1 base respectively, with 11 bases between them. The CDR3 consists of 16 residues. CDR3 coding DNA: TGCGCCAGCAGCCAAGACTGGGCCATTGGCACAGATACGCAGTATTTT. Encoded protein: CASSQDWAIGTDTQYF.

This clone was seen a handful of times. This same CDR3 is encoded by further DNA sequences in the sample. The chain couples TRBV6-5 to TRBJ2-1, with 10 bases lining up with TRBD2. Trimming took 2 bases from V and 6 from J; bases not matched to a gene: 4. Germline CDR1 and CDR2: MNHEY and SVGAGI. The CDR3 covers 15 residues. CDR3 amino acids: CASSYRLAGVNEQFF. The CDR3, as DNA: TGTGCCAGCAGTTACCGGCTAGCGGGAGTCAATGAGCAGTTCTTC.

The V and J genes are TRBV7-9 and TRBJ2-3; 11 bases line up with TRBD1. Germline V CDR1 and CDR2: SEHNR, FQNEAQ (reference sequence). Losses at the gene ends were 5 bases for V and 3 bases for J; bases not matched to a gene: 4. This CDR3 spans 15 amino acids. In nucleotides, the CDR3 is TGTGCCAGCAGCCAGGGGGACAGGGGGACAGATACGCAGTATTTT. Translated: CASSQGDRGTDTQYF.

V is TRBV7-9 and J is TRBJ1-1; no definite D call. This CDR3 spans 8 amino acids. V shed 8 bases and J shed 6 bases, with 1 base lying between them. CDR1 and CDR2 (germline): SEHNR, FQNEAQ (reference sequence). The CDR3 DNA follows: TGTGCCAGCGCTGAAGCTTTCTTT. Encoded protein: CASAEAFF.

This clone came up a few times. The chain couples TRBV7-2 to TRBJ2-5, with 13 bases lining up with TRBD2. The J call may be mistaken, given a closer DNA end match to TRBJ2-7. In germline, CDR1 is SGHTA, CDR2 FQGNSA. CDR3 length equals 17 residues. The CDR3 here is CASSPRTSGSMGYEQYF. For the CDR3, the DNA is TGTGCCAGCAGCCCGAGGACTAGCGGGAGTATGGGGTACGAGCAGTACTTC.

The chain has TRBV7-9 and TRBJ1-2; a weak D match, TRBD1 (5 bases). Trimming stripped 8 bases from V and 4 bases from J, with 11 bases between. CDR1 and CDR2 from the germline V gene are SEHNR and FQNEAQ (reference sequence). The CDR3 covers 12 residues. Here the CDR3 DNA reads TGTGCCAGCGCAGGGTCGGGCTATGGCTACACCTTC. Translation gives CASAGSGYGYTF.

This clone was picked up a small number of times. The rearrangement links TRBV6-1 to TRBJ2-1; D is perhaps TRBD2 (6 bases). V was cut by 5 bases and J by 7 bases, with 12 bases left in between. This CDR3 spans 13 amino acids. Per the germline V gene, CDR1 is MNHNS and CDR2 is SASEGT. CDR3 protein: CASSLTSWNEQFF. In DNA, the CDR3 is TGTGCCAGCAGTTTGACTAGTTGGAATGAGCAGTTCTTC.

The sample holds a few counts of this clone. The rearrangement uses TRBV19 and TRBJ2-7, with D perhaps matching TRBD2 (5 bases). Trimming pared 4 bases from V and 0 bases from J, leaving 7 bases between. The CDR3 extends over 13 amino acids. Per the germline V gene, CDR1 is LNHDA and CDR2 is SQIVND (reference sequence). The CDR3 region is CASSSGYSYEQYF. The DNA of the CDR3 is TGTGCCAGTAGTAGCGGGTACTCCTACGAGCAGTACTTC.

This clone was observed a few times. This chain links TRBV5-8 with TRBJ2-1; 13 bases agree with TRBD2. This CDR3 is 17 amino acids long. CDR1 is SGHTS, CDR2 YDEGEE, per germline. V shed 0 bases, J shed 6 bases, and the junction held 6 bases outside the gene matches. The CDR3 sequence is CASSLVQLAGGPNEQFF. CDR3 sequence (DNA): TGTGCCAGCAGCTTGGTACAACTAGCGGGAGGGCCCAATGAGCAGTTCTTC.

This clone was counted a few times. The genes are TRBV28 and TRBJ2-7, with D possibly being TRBD2 (6 bases). CDR3 size: 13 residues. CDR1 is MDHEN, CDR2 SYDVKM, per germline. V gave up 8 bases and J gave up 3 bases, with 14 bases separating them. CDR3 DNA sequence: TGTGCCAGCGGACTATCGCAGGGCTACGAGCAGTACTTC. Amino acids: CASGLSQGYEQYF.

The V call is TRBV7-9, the J call TRBJ2-7; D ambiguous. The CDR3 length is 13 residues. The V gene lost 9 bases and the J gene lost 0 bases, with 12 bases spanning the gap. Germline V CDR1 and CDR2: SEHNR, FQNEAQ (reference sequence). This CDR3 reads CASFDTHSYEQYF. The CDR3 region has the DNA TGTGCCAGTTTTGACACCCACTCCTACGAGCAGTACTTC.

CDR3 sequence reads: CASRRGRLGEQYF. As DNA, the CDR3 is TGTGCCAGCAGGCGTGGGCGGCTTGGCGAGCAGTACTTC. The chain employs TRBV28 and TRBJ2-7; the D is unclear. Trimming took off 6 bases at V and 6 bases at J, with 15 bases between the two ends. The germline CDR1 and CDR2 sequences are MDHEN and SYDVKM. The CDR3 loop spans 13 amino acids.

The rearrangement links TRBV6-5 to TRBJ2-3; 7 nucleotides align to TRBD2. Germline CDR1 MNHEY, CDR2 SVGAGI. V was clipped by 1 base and J by 2 bases; unmatched bases: 3. This CDR3 comprises 15 residues. The CDR3 sequence is CASSYFGGDTDTQYF. The CDR3 DNA reads as TGTGCCAGCAGTTACTTTGGGGGGGACACAGATACGCAGTATTTT.

This clone was picked up a small number of times. The chain joins TRBV7-9 to TRBJ2-1; 8 positions match TRBD2. CDR1 is SEHNR, CDR2 FQNEAQ, per germline (reference sequence). CDR3 size: 15 residues. The V segment lost 5 bases and the J segment 4 bases; nucleotides outside the gene matches: 7. The CDR3 nucleotides read TGTGCCAGCAGCGCCCTTCGCGGGGGGTACAATGAGCAGTTCTTC. This codes for CASSALRGGYNEQFF.